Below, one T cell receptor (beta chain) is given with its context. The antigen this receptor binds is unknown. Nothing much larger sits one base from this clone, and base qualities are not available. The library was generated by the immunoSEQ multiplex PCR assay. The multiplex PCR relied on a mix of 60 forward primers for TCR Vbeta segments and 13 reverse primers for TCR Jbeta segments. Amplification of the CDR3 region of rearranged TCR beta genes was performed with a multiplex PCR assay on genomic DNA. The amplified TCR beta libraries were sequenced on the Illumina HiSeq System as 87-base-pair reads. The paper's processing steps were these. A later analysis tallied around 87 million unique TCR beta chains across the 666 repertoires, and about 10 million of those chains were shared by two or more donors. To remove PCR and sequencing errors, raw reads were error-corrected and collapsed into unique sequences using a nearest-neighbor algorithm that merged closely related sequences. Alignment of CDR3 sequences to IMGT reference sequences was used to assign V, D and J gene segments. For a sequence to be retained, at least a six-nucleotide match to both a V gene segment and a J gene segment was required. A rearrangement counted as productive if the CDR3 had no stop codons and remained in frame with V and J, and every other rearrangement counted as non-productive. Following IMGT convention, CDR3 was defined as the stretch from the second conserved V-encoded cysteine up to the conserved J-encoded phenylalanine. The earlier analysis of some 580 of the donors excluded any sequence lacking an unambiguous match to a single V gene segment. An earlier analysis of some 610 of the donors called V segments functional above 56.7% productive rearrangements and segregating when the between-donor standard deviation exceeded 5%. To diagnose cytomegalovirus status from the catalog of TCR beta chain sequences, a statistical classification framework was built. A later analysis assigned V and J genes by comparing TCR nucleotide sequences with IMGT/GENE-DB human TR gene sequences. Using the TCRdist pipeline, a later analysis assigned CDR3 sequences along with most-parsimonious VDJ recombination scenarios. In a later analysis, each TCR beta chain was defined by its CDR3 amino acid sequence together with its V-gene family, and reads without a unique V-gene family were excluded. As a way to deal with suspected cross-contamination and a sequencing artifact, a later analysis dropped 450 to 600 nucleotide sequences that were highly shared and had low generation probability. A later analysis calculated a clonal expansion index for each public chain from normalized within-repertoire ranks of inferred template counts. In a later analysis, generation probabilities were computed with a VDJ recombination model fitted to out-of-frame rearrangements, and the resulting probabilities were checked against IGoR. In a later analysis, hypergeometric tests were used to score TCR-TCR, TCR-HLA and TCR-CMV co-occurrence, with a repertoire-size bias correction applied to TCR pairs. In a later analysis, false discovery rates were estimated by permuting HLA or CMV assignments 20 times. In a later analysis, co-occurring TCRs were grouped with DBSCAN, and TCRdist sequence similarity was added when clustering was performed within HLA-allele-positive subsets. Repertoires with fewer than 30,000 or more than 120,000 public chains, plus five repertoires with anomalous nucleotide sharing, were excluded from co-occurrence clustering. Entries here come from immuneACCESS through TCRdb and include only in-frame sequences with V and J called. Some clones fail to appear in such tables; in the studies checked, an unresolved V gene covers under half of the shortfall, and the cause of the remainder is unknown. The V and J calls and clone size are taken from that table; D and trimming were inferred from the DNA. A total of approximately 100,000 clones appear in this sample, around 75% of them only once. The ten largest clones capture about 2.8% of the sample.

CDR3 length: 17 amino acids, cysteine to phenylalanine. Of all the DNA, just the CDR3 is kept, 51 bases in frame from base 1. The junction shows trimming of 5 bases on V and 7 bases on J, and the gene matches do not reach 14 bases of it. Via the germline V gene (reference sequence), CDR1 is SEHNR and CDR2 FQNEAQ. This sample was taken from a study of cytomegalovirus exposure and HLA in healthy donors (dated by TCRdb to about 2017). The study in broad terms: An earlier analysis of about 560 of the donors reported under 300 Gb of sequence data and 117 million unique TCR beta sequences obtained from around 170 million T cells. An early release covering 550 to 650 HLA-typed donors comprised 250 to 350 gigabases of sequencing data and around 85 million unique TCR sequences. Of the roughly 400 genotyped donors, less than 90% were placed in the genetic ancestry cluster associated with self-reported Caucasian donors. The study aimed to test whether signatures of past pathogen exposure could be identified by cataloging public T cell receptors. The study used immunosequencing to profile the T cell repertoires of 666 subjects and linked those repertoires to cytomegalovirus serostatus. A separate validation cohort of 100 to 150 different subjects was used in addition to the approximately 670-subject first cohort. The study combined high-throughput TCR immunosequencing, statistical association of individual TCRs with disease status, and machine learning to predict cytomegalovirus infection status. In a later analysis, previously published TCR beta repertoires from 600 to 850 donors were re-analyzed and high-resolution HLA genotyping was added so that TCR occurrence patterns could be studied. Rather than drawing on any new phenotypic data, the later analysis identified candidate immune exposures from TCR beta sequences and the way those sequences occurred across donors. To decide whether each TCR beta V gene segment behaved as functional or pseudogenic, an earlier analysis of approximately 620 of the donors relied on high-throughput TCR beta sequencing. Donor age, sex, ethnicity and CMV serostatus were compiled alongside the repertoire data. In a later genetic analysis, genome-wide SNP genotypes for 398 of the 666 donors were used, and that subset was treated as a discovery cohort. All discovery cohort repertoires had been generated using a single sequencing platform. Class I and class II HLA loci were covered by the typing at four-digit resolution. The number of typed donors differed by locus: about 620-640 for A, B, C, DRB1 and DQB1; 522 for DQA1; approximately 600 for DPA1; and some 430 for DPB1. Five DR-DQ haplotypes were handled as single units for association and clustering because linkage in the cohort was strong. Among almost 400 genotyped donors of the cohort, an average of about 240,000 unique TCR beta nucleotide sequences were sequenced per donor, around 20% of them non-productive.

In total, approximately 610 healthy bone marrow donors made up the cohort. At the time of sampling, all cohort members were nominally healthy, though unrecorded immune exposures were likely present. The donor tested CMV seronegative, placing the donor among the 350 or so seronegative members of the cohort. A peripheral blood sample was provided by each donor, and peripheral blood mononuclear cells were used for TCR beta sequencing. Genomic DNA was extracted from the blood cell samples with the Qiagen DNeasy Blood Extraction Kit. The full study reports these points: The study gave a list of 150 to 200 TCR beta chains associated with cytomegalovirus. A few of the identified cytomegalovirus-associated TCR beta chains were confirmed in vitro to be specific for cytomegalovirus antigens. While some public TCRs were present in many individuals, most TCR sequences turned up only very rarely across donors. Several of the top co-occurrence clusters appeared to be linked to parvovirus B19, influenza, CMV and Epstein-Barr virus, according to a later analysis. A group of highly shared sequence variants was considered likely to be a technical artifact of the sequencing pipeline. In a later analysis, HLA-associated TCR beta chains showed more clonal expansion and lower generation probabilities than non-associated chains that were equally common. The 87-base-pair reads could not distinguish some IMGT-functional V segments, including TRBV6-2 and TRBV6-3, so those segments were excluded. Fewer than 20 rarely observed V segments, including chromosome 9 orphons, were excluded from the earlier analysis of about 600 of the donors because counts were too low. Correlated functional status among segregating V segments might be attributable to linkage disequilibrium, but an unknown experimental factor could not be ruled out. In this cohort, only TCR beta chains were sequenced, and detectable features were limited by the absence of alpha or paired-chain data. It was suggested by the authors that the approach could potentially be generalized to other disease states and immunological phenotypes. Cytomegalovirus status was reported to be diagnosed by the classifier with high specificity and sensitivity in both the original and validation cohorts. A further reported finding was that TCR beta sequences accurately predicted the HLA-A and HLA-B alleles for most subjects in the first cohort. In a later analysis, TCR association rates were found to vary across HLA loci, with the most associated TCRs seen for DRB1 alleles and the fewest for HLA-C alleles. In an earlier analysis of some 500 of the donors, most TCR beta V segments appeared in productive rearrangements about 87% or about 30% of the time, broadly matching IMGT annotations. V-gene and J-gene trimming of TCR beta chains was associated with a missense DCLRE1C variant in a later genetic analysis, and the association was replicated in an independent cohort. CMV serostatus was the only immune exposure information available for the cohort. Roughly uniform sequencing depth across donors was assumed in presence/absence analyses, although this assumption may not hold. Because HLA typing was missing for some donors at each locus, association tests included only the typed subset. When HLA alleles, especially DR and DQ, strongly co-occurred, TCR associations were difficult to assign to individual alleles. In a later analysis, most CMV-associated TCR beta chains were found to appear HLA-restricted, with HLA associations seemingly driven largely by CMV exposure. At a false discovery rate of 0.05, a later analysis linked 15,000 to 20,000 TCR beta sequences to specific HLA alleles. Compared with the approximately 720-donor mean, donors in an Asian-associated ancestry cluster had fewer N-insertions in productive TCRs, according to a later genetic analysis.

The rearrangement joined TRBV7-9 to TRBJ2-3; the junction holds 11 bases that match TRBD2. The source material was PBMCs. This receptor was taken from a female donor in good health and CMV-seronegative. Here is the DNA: TGTGCCAGCAGCCCCCCGGGACTAGCGGACACCATACATACGCAGTATTTT. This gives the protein CASSPPGLADTIHTQYF. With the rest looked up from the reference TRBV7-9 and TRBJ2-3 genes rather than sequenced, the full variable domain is DTGVSQNPRHKITKRGQNVTFRCDPISEHNRLYWYRQTLGQGPEFLTYFQNEAQLEKSRLLSDRFSAERPKGSFSTLEIQRTEQGDSAMYLCASSPPGLADTIHTQYFGPGTRLTVL.